What follows are 25 T cell receptor beta chains derived from one specimen sequenced in a study of CXCR3-negative and CXCR3-positive naive CD8 T cells. For these TCRs, the target antigens are not known. Study observations and caveats: CXCR3-positive naive cells carried more hydrophobic TRB CDR3s than CXCR3-negative ones.

The study made its TRB cDNA libraries by 5' RACE, adding UMI labels. TCRdb re-analyzed the 5' RACE reads; it lists each CDR3 protein once, without DNA. In total, the table holds about 120,000 distinct CDR3 sequences. Sequenced sample: naive CXCR3+ CD8+ T cells from blood. Regarding subset: CD45RO-CCR7+CD27+CD95- naive CD8+ T cells expressing CXCR3 (TNR3+). The receptors were sampled from a human donor in good health. Some clones in this sample may be carry-over from other donors' samples.

The V and J genes are TRBV15 and TRBJ2-5; TCRdb's D gene call, TRBD1, goes unchecked for lack of DNA. The germline V gene encodes CDR1 LNHNV and CDR2 YYDKDF (reference sequence). The CDR3 loop spans 14 amino acids. CDR3 loop: CATSSGQNQETQYF. Looking up the rest from reference TRBV15 and TRBJ2-5 gives the full variable domain: DAMVIQNPRYQVTQFGKPVTLSCSQTLNHNVMYWYQQKSSQAPKLLFHYYDKDFNNEADTPDNFQSRRPNTSFCFLDIRSPGLGDTAMYLCATSSGQNQETQYFGPGTRLLVL.

V is TRBV5-1 and J is TRBJ2-5; TCRdb calls TRBD2, which cannot be checked without DNA. Germline loops: CDR1 SGHRS, CDR2 YFSETQ. This CDR3 is built from 17 residues. CDR3 region: CASSFGLAGGLWETQYF.

V usage is TRBV5-5 and J usage is TRBJ2-3; TCRdb reports TRBD1, a call that lacks DNA to check it against. Looked up from germline, CDR1 is SGHKS and CDR2 is YYEKEE (reference sequence). The CDR3 sequence is 15 residues long. The CDR3 reads CASSLWDLSTDTQYF.

The rearrangement uses TRBV19 and TRBJ2-3; as DNA is missing, the TRBD1 call by TCRdb cannot be tested. CDR1 is LNHDA and CDR2 is SQIVND in the germline V gene (reference sequence). The CDR3 sequence is 16 residues long. The CDR3 here is CASSPSRRGRADTQYF. Full variable domain (missing parts from reference TRBV19 and TRBJ2-3): DGGITQSPKYLFRKEGQNVTLSCEQNLNHDAMYWYRQDPGQGLRLIYYSQIVNDFQKGDIAEGYSVSREKKESFPLTVTSAQKNPTAFYLCASSPSRRGRADTQYFGPGTRLTVL.

The rearrangement joins TRBV7-2 to TRBJ2-7; TCRdb selects TRBD1, and the lack of DNA leaves this call unchecked. CDR3 length: 14 amino acids. Germline V gives CDR1 SGHTA, CDR2 FQGNSA. The CDR3 here is CASSLGQGIYEQYF.

V gene TRBV12-3 or TRBV12-4 combines with J gene TRBJ1-6; TCRdb calls TRBD1, which cannot be checked without DNA. The CDR3 runs 14 residues. CDR3 sequence reads: CASSFGQGTAPLHF.

V and J are TRBV7-9 and TRBJ2-1; the TCRdb D gene call, TRBD1, has no DNA to confirm it. CDR3 size: 15 residues. The germline V gene has CDR1 SEHNR and CDR2 FQNEAQ (reference sequence). The CDR3 sequence: CASSSTLFGGDEQFF.

The chain combines TRBV3-1 with TRBJ2-2. Germline-derived CDR1 and CDR2 are LGHDT and YNNKEL (reference sequence). There are 15 residues in the CDR3. CDR3 sequence reads: CASSQDAAYTGELFF.

This chain connects TRBV4-2 to TRBJ2-6; with no DNA, the TCRdb D assignment of TRBD1 cannot be verified. Germline CDR1 is LGHNA and CDR2 is YNFKEQ. CDR3 length: 17 residues. The chain's CDR3 is CTSSPGTVSSGANVLTF.

This rearrangement joins TRBV28 to TRBJ2-2. CDR1 and CDR2 from the germline V gene are MDHEN and SYDVKM. The CDR3 is made up of 14 amino acids. The CDR3 loop reads CASSLSLSSGELFF.

The genes are TRBV5-1 and TRBJ2-5; checking the TCRdb D call of TRBD2 is not possible without DNA. The CDR3 consists of 16 residues. Per germline, CDR1 SGHRS and CDR2 YFSETQ. CDR3 sequence reads: CASSLGGSGDEETQYF.

This rearrangement joins TRBV5-5 to TRBJ2-2. The germline CDR1 and CDR2 sequences are SGHKS and YYEKEE (reference sequence). The CDR3 contains 13 residues. The CDR3 reads CASSLEGTGELFF.

The chain has TRBV15 and TRBJ2-3. This CDR3 is built from 14 residues. Germline V gene data show CDR1 as LNHNV and CDR2 as YYDKDF (reference sequence). The CDR3 loop is CATSSDGPYDTQYF.

The V gene is TRBV5-1, the J gene TRBJ2-3; TCRdb indicates TRBD1, and absent DNA this call remains unverified. Germline V CDR1 and CDR2: SGHRS, YFSETQ. The CDR3 is 15 residues long. The CDR3 sequence is CASSFTGATTDTQYF.

The V call is TRBV28, the J call TRBJ2-7; TCRdb returns TRBD1, unconfirmable since there is no DNA. Germline assignment: CDR1 MDHEN and CDR2 SYDVKM. This CDR3 is 15 amino acids long. CDR3 amino acids: CASSSDRRYTYEQYF.

This chain uses TRBV6-5 with TRBJ2-2; the D call from TCRdb, TRBD1, cannot be confirmed without DNA. The CDR3 spans 15 residues. Germline loops: CDR1 MNHEY, CDR2 SVGAGI. CDR3 sequence: CASSYFTRGTGELFF.

The chain combines TRBV12-3 or TRBV12-4 with TRBJ2-7; TCRdb's D call of TRBD2 is untestable without DNA. The CDR3 contains 13 residues. CDR3 protein: CASSFGLAYEQYF.

The chain couples TRBV15 to TRBJ2-2; TCRdb's D call of TRBD1 is untestable without DNA. The CDR3 has 17 residues. From germline, CDR1 is LNHNV and CDR2 YYDKDF (reference sequence). CDR3: CATSSTHRGANTGELFF.

V usage is TRBV27 and J usage is TRBJ2-1; TCRdb selects TRBD1, and the lack of DNA leaves this call unchecked. The CDR3 is 15 residues long. The germline gives CDR1 MNHEY, CDR2 SMNVEV (reference sequence). CDR3 sequence reads: CASSLSPGQGYEQFF.

The V gene is TRBV4-1, the J gene TRBJ2-7. The CDR3 has 12 amino acids. CDR1 MGHRA and CDR2 YSYEKL come from the germline V gene. CDR3 loop: CASSQGTGEQYF.

V gene TRBV14 combines with J gene TRBJ2-1; the TCRdb D gene call, TRBD2, has no DNA to confirm it. The length of the CDR3 is 15 residues. In germline, CDR1 is SGHDN, CDR2 FVKESK. CDR3 loop: CASSFFSGGTDEQFF.

The V call is TRBV5-4, the J call TRBJ2-1; TCRdb names TRBD2, which stays unverified in the absence of DNA. The CDR3 covers 14 residues. CDR1 is SGHNT, CDR2 YYREEE, per germline (reference sequence). CDR3 amino acids: CASSLGAGTNEQFF.

V usage is TRBV3-1 and J usage is TRBJ2-7; TCRdb outputs TRBD2, but without DNA this stays unchecked. This CDR3 contains 16 residues. Germline lookup yields CDR1 LGHDT and CDR2 YNNKEL (reference sequence). CDR3 sequence reads: CASSLGLAGASYEQYF.

This chain connects TRBV4-2 to TRBJ2-7; TCRdb's D call of TRBD1 is untestable without DNA. The germline CDR1 and CDR2 sequences are LGHNA and YNFKEQ. The CDR3 has 15 residues. The CDR3 here is CASSQGSGQVYEQYF.

The chain joins TRBV29-1 to TRBJ2-7; TCRdb proposes TRBD1, but this gene call is untestable without DNA. CDR1 is SQVTM, CDR2 ANQGSEA, per germline. The CDR3 has 13 residues. The CDR3 sequence: CSVERQGALEQYF.